This TCR beta chain was sequenced for a study of blood T cells in healthy people across ages (dated by TCRdb to 2013 to 2016). Broadly, across the study: In model experiments, template switching captured about one uniquely barcoded TCR beta cDNA molecule for every two T cells. Age-related changes in TCR beta repertoire diversity were measured in the study by deep sequencing normalized with unique cDNA molecular identifiers. Four age groups were formed from the donors: young (average roughly 15 years), middle-aged (approximately 39), aged (62) and long-lived (82). The study analyzed two additional independent replicas of 1 million unique cDNA reads from the same blood draw for two donors, one aged 18 to 30 and one aged 80 or older. The research as a whole found: Conclusive comparison of naive and antigen-experienced compartments was prevented by the profiling of bulk unsorted PBMCs. The percentage of naive T cells measured by flow cytometry correlated strongly with observed TCR beta diversity. The CMV infection status of donors was not known, potentially confounding age-related changes in expanded clonotypes. As age increased, observed TCR beta diversity per million T cells dropped in a roughly linear way, and a significant reduction was already evident by age about 40. Compared with the aged group, the long-lived group had more naive CD4+ T cells, fewer expanded clones and increased TCR diversity, a pattern suggesting age selection. Estimates of total diversity from one million sequenced T cells were regarded as lower bounds and underestimates.

V loses 8 bases of germline sequence and J loses 0 bases, and the interval between the two ends is 9 bases. Including cysteine and phenylalanine, the CDR3 has 12 amino acids. The entry retains the CDR3 DNA only, 36 bases that are in frame from base 1. The germline V gene supplies CDR1 SQVTM and CDR2 ANQGSEA. This clonotype was seen a handful of times. It has no known antigen specificity. Nothing much larger sits one base from this clone, and base qualities are not available. Systemically healthy Caucasian individuals from Russia, around 38 in total and aged about 6 to 90 years, were included as donors. Around 10 milliliters of peripheral blood were collected from each donor into EDTA-treated Vacutainer tubes. Ficoll-Paque density-gradient centrifugation was used to isolate PBMCs, with at least 6 million obtained per sample. Trizol reagent was used to extract total RNA from the PBMCs, yielding at least 6 micrograms per sample. For every donor, an aliquot of PBMCs went through flow cytometry to measure the percentages of naive CD45RAhigh/CD27high T cells.

The library was prepared using 5' RACE. The sequencer listed for this sample is Illumina HiSeq 2500. A second PCR of about 6 to 12 cycles was performed with a sample-barcoded 5' primer and a J-beta primer mix. A unique molecular identifier was introduced onto each TCR beta cDNA molecule by a template-switch 5' adaptor carrying 12 random nucleotides. Each sample yielded at least 2.5 million CDR3-containing paired-end reads. All of the RNA was converted into first-strand cDNA using the Mint cDNA synthesis kit, with a TRBC-specific oligonucleotide serving as the primer. All cDNA was treated with uracil-DNA glycosylase and then went through a first 18-cycle PCR with the universal primers M1SS and BC2_uni_R. Regarding the original processing steps: For normalization, 1 million high-quality reads were randomly selected from each sample, with every read carrying a distinct molecular identifier. Instead of being binned into consensus sequences, reads that shared molecular identifiers were thrown out. MiTCR, run with a Q25 quality threshold and the strictest error-elimination algorithm, handled CDR3 identification, clonotype clustering and error correction. A nonparametric unseen species model with Euler transformation was used to estimate a lower bound on total TCR beta diversity. TCRdb reworked the public reads: Q25 trimming with fastp, MiXCR clone assembly, productive beta chains retained. Rows are unified per CDR3 protein, each entry keeping the most common DNA and genes. The V and J calls reflect TCRdb's pipeline rather than the authors' work. Recorded for this sample are some 760,000 distinct CDR3 sequences; around 25% of them occurred a single time. The ten biggest clones cover approximately 4% of the sample.

These data were likewise used in another study, on T cells of mothers and their children. Reported in the second study: Nine systemically healthy Caucasian individuals, comprising three mothers and their six children, were included as donors. cDNA synthesis used all of the extracted RNA, with 1.5 ug of RNA in each 15 ul reaction. Sample barcodes and 2-4 random nucleotides were added via the M1S primer in the second PCR. More than 8 million TCR beta CDR3 reads were obtained from each mother, and about 3 million reads were obtained from each child. Thymic selection shapes the output of TCR recombination in a similar way in related and unrelated pairs, and inherited differences have a minor effect. Normalized repertoire overlap was always slightly but never significantly higher in related than unrelated mother-child pairs. Persistent microchimeric T cell clones were not detected, at a sensitivity of 95 to 100 clones per million clonotypes. To look for features that set related mother-child pairs apart from unrelated individuals, the researchers ran deep NGS to compare the TCR beta repertoires of mothers and children. The mean age was roughly 40 +/- 4 years for the mothers and roughly 10 +/- 4 years for the children. After adapter ligation was performed with NEBNext reagents, the libraries were sequenced on an Illumina HiSeq 2000 with 100+100 nt paired-end reads. Mother and child libraries were prepared a month apart and sequenced in separate runs to prevent cross-contamination. Between about 500,000 and 2,300,000 distinct TCR beta clonotypes were identified per donor. Naive TCR beta clonotypes were estimated from low-frequency clonotypes matched to each donor's FACS-determined naive share, without sorting.

The sequencing sample was made of blood. The rearrangement joined TRBV29-1 to TRBJ2-3, with TRBD2 tentatively as D gene (5 bases match). The sequence derives from a boy younger than 18 in good health. The nucleotide sequence is given as TGCAGCATGAGCGGCAGCACAGATACGCAGTATTTT. Its amino acids are CSMSGSTDTQYF.